The rows below give T cell receptor beta chains drawn from one sample of a study of CD8 T cells in ankylosing spondylitis. TCRdb analysed the 5' RACE reads with MiXCR anew, one entry per CDR3 protein. In the table there are about 110,000 distinct CDR3 sequences, less than 25% of which are singletons. The sequenced material came from synovial fluid, either unsorted or a sorted T cell fraction (not recorded which). These receptors were collected from a male donor with ankylosing spondylitis. Both conserved end residues are part of each CDR3. A D gene is named only where the DNA matches it firmly. Not all rows give a size; the values are once, few, many and, for expanded clones, a class.

>TRBJ2-3|TRBD2|-|TRBV6-1
CASSGPGGLVDTQYF
TGTGCCAGCAGTGGGCCGGGAGGGCTCGTGGATACGCAGTATTTT
>TRBJ2-3|-|-|TRBV20-1
CSAAGTFLDTQYF
TGCAGTGCTGCCGGGACTTTCCTAGATACGCAGTATTTT
>TRBJ1-3|TRBD1|few|TRBV14
CASSRQGQERNTIYF
TGTGCCAGCAGCCGCCAAGGACAGGAGAGAAACACCATATATTTT
>TRBJ2-3|-|few|TRBV24-1
CATSDFGTDTQYF
TGTGCCACCAGTGATTTTGGCACAGATACGCAGTATTTT
>TRBJ2-1|TRBD1|many|TRBV7-7
CASSLGTGPPEEQFF
TGTGCCAGCAGCTTGGGGACAGGGCCGCCCGAGGAGCAGTTCTTC
>TRBJ1-5|-|few|TRBV25-1
CASSDRVGQPQHF
TGTGCCAGCAGTGATCGGGTGGGCCAGCCCCAGCATTTT
>TRBJ1-1|TRBD1|few|TRBV5-1
CASSFNQGENTEAFF
TGCGCCAGCAGCTTTAATCAGGGGGAAAACACTGAAGCTTTCTTT
>TRBJ1-5|-|-|TRBV7-6
CASSLRRNQPQHF
TGTGCCAGCAGCTTAAGACGAAATCAGCCCCAGCATTTT
>TRBJ2-1|TRBD1|-|TRBV29-1
CSVLGQAYNEQFF
TGCAGCGTCCTCGGACAGGCCTACAATGAGCAGTTCTTC
>TRBJ2-3|-|-|TRBV20-1
CSARDFNVGTDTQYF
TGCAGTGCTAGAGATTTCAACGTTGGCACAGATACGCAGTATTTT
>TRBJ2-3|-|-|TRBV12-3/TRBV12-4
CASSPSRSTDTQYF
TGTGCCAGCAGCCCCAGCAGGAGCACAGATACGCAGTATTTT
>TRBJ2-2|-|once|TRBV7-2
CASSLAGVFTGELFF
TGTGCCAGCAGCTTAGCAGGGGTCTTCACCGGGGAGCTGTTTTTT
>TRBJ2-1|TRBD2|few|TRBV18
CASSPRTSGRGYNEQFF
TGTGCCAGCTCTCCAAGGACTAGCGGGAGAGGTTACAATGAGCAGTTCTTC
>TRBJ2-1|-|few|TRBV19
CASSIGPLEHNEQFF
TGTGCCAGTAGTATTGGGCCCTTAGAGCACAATGAGCAGTTCTTC
>TRBJ1-2|TRBD1|-|TRBV30
CAWSPDRTYGYTF
TGTGCCTGGAGCCCGGACAGGACCTATGGCTACACCTTC
>TRBJ1-1|-|-|TRBV7-9
CASSLVLQVGQATEAFF
TGTGCCAGCAGCTTAGTCTTACAGGTTGGGCAAGCCACTGAAGCTTTCTTT
>TRBJ2-3|-|-|TRBV20-1
CSASIPGRRRDTQYF
TGCAGTGCTTCTATACCGGGACGACGCAGGGATACGCAGTATTTT
>TRBJ2-1|TRBD2|few|TRBV5-1
CASSLGASGSSSYNEQFF
TGCGCCAGCAGCTTAGGGGCTAGCGGGTCTAGCTCCTACAATGAGCAGTTCTTC
>TRBJ2-2|-|-|TRBV7-2
CASSASPNTGELFF
TGTGCCAGCAGCGCTAGCCCAAACACCGGGGAGCTGTTTTTT
>TRBJ2-1|-|few|TRBV5-5
CASSFDGSGEQFF
TGTGCCAGCAGCTTCGACGGGTCGGGTGAGCAGTTCTTC
>TRBJ2-2|-|many|TRBV5-1
CASSYVAEELFF
TGCGCCAGCAGCTACGTAGCGGAGGAGCTGTTTTTT
>TRBJ2-1|-|-|TRBV7-9
CASSFGRASHNEQFF
TGTGCCAGCAGCTTCGGCAGGGCTAGCCACAATGAGCAGTTCTTC
>TRBJ1-5|-|-|TRBV24-1
CATSDAGQAQHF
TGTGCCACCAGTGATGCAGGCCAAGCCCAGCATTTT
>TRBJ2-7|-|few|TRBV21-1
CASSKVEGTGYF
TGTGCCAGCAGCAAAGTAGAAGGTACGGGGTACTTC
>TRBJ2-3|TRBD1|-|TRBV18
CASSRQLPGQSTDTQYF
TGTGCCAGCTCACGGCAACTTCCGGGACAGAGCACAGATACGCAGTATTTT
>TRBJ2-1|TRBD2|-|TRBV2
CASSLLAGEARNEQFF
TGTGCCAGCAGTCTACTAGCGGGAGAAGCAAGGAATGAGCAGTTCTTC
>TRBJ2-1|-|once|TRBV21-1
CASSKDKRDSYNEQFF
TGTGCCAGCAGCAAAGATAAGCGGGATTCCTACAATGAGCAGTTCTTC
>TRBJ2-1|TRBD1|once|TRBV20-1
CSAPRTGVHNEQFF
TGCAGTGCTCCTAGGACAGGGGTTCACAATGAGCAGTTCTTC
>TRBJ1-1|TRBD1|-|TRBV27
CASSYRDRGTEAFF
TGTGCCAGCAGCTACCGGGACAGGGGAACTGAAGCTTTCTTT
>TRBJ2-7|-|-|TRBV12-3/TRBV12-4
CASSFSMSRYEQYF
TGTGCCAGCAGTTTTAGTATGTCAAGATACGAGCAGTACTTC
>TRBJ1-1|-|-|TRBV12-3/TRBV12-4
CASRSGLRGTEAFF
TGTGCCAGCAGATCGGGGCTGAGGGGGACTGAAGCTTTCTTT
>TRBJ2-1|TRBD1|-|TRBV5-1
CASSPRDRELNEQFF
TGCGCCAGCAGCCCCCGGGACAGGGAGTTAAATGAGCAGTTCTTC
>TRBJ2-1|TRBD1|many|TRBV11-2
CASSPKPGQPDNEQFF
TGTGCCAGCAGCCCGAAGCCGGGACAGCCTGACAATGAGCAGTTCTTC
>TRBJ2-1|-|-|TRBV4-1
CASSQNSALRRDEQFF
TGCGCCAGCAGCCAAAACTCGGCGCTAAGAAGGGATGAGCAGTTCTTC
>TRBJ2-1|TRBD2|few|TRBV5-1
CASSFGTSVSNEQFF
TGCGCCAGCAGCTTCGGGACTAGCGTATCCAATGAGCAGTTCTTC
>TRBJ1-2|-|few|TRBV4-1
CASSQDLAPGYGYTF
TGCGCCAGCAGCCAAGATCTCGCGCCCGGCTATGGCTACACCTTC
>TRBJ1-1|TRBD1|-|TRBV7-8
CASSSQTGGGTEAFF
TGTGCCAGCAGCTCACAGACAGGGGGCGGAACTGAAGCTTTCTTT